This record looks at one T cell receptor (beta chain) sequence and its context. This record comes from a study of blood T cell repertoires in COVID-19. The method was immunoSEQ multiplex PCR; TCRdb's version includes in-frame clones alone and lacks a portion of them. The sample has fewer than 150,000 clones, under 90% seen once. Germline loops: CDR1 MGHDK, CDR2 SYGVNS. CDR3 length: 16 residues. Between the trimmed V and J ends, which lost 5 bases and 2 bases, there was a span of 16 bases. V and J are TRBV25-1 and TRBJ1-5; TRBD1 might be the D (6 bases). The sequenced sample was peripheral blood. The sequence was collected from a human donor in a cohort sampled during active COVID-19. The CDR3 protein is CASSFRDTGGNQPQHF. CDR3 DNA sequence: TGTGCCAGCAGTTTCCGGGACACTGGGGGCAATCAGCCCCAGCATTTT. Using reference TRBV25-1 and TRBJ1-5 for the parts outside the CDR3, the full variable domain is EADIYQTPRYLVIGTGKKITLECSQTMGHDKMYWYQQDPGMELHLIHYSYGVNSTEKGDLSSESTVSRIRTEHFPLTLESARPSHTSQYLCASSFRDTGGNQPQHFGDGTRLSIL.